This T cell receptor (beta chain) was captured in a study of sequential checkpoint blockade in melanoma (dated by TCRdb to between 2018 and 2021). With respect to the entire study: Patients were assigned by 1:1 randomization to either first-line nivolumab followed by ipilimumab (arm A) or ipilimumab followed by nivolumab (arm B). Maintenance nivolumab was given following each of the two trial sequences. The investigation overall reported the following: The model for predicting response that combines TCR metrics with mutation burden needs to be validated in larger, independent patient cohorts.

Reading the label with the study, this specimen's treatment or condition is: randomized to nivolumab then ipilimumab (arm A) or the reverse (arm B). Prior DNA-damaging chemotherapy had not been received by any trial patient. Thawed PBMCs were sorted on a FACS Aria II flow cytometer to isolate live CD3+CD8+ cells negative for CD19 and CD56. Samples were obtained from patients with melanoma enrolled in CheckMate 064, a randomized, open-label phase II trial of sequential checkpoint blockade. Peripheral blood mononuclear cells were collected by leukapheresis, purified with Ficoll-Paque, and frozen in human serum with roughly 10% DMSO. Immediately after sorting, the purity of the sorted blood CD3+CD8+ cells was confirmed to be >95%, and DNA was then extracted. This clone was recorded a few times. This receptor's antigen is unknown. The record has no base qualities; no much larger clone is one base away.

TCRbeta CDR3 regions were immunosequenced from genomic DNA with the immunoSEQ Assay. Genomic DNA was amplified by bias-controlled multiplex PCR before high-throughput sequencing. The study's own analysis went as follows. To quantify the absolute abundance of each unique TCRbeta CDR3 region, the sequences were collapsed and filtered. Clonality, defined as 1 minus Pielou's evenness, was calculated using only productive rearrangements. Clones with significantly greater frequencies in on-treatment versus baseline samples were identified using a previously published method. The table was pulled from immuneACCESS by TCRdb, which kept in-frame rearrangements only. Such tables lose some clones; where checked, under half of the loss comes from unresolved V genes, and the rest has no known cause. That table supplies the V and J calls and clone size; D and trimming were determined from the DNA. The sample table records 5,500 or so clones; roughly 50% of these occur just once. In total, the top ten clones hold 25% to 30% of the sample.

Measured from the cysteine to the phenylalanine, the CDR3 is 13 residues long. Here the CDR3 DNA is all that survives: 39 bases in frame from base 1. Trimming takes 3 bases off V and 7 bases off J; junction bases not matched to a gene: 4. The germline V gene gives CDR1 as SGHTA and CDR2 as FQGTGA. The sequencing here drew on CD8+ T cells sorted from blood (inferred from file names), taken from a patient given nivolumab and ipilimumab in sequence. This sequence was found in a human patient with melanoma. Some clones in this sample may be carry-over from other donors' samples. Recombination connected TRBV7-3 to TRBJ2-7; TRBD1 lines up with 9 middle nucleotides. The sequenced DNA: TGTGCCAGCAGCTTGGGACAGGGATGGGAGCAGTACTTC. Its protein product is CASSLGQGWEQYF. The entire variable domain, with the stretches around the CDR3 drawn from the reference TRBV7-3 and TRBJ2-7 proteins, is GAGVSQTPSNKVTEKGKYVELRCDPISGHTALYWYRQSLGQGPEFLIYFQGTGAADDSGLPNDRFFAVRPEGSVSTLKIQRTERGDSAVYLCASSLGQGWEQYFGPGTRLTVT.